The 9 T cell receptor beta chains below all came from one sample that was sequenced in a study of blood T cells in healthy people across ages. For the second PCR, which ran for 7 to 11 cycles, a sample-barcoded 5' primer and a J-beta primer mix were used. From the 5' RACE reads, TCRdb called clonotypes with MiXCR, one entry per CDR3 protein. The sample records hundreds of thousands of distinct CDR3 sequences, roughly 30% being singletons. Sequenced: blood. These receptors all come from a woman of 80 years or more in good health.

This clonotype was seen at least ten times. This rearrangement joins TRBV7-9 to TRBJ2-1; 11 bases are a match to TRBD1. In germline, CDR1 is SEHNR, CDR2 FQNEAQ (reference sequence). Unmatched junction bases numbered 4, after V lost 1 base and J lost 11 bases. The CDR3 loop spans 14 amino acids. As DNA, the CDR3 is TGTGCCAGCAGCTTAGTGGGACAGGGGGAAAAGCAGTTCTTC. It is translated as CASSLVGQGEKQFF.

This clonotype was observed a handful of times. The genes are TRBV5-1 and TRBJ2-3, with TRBD1 matching 7 bases. Trimming removed 4 bases from V and 2 bases from J; junction bases left unmatched: 10. Germline V lookup: CDR1 SGHRS, CDR2 YFSETQ. This CDR3 spans 16 amino acids. CDR3 sequence (DNA): TGCGCCAGCAGCCCCCCTGGCAGGGGGAACACAGATACGCAGTATTTT. Encoded protein: CASSPPGRGNTDTQYF.

This clonotype has more than one count but fewer than ten. With a much larger clone just one base away, this may be a read error. The chain has TRBV20-1 and TRBJ2-3, with 11 bases aligning to TRBD2. Germline V gene sequence: CDR1 DFQATT, CDR2 SNEGSKA (reference sequence). CDR3 length: 15 amino acids. The ends lost 3 bases at V and 2 bases at J; junction bases unmatched: 4. DNA of the CDR3: TGCAGTGCTAGGCTGACTAGCGGGGTCACAGATACGCAGTATTTT. Protein: CSARLTSGVTDTQYF.

The chain employs TRBV4-3 and TRBJ2-1, with D possibly TRBD2 on 8 matching bases. Germline CDR1 is LGHNA and CDR2 is YSLEER. Trimming took 6 bases from V and 6 from J, leaving 18 bases between them. CDR3 length: 15 amino acids. The CDR3 DNA is TGCGCCAGCAGTCATGCAGGGGGACTAGGCAATGAGCAGTTCTTC. Translated: CASSHAGGLGNEQFF.

The J gene is TRBJ1-2, the V gene TRBV16; D is unresolved. CDR3 length: 15 residues. V shed 3 bases and J shed 0 bases, with 11 bases lying between them. CDR1 is KGHSY, CDR2 FQNENV, per germline. CDR3 protein: CASSQGDATNYGYTF. The CDR3, as DNA: TGTGCCAGCAGCCAGGGCGACGCCACTAACTATGGCTACACCTTC. Using reference TRBV16 and TRBJ1-2 for the parts outside the CDR3, the full variable domain is GEEVAQTPKHLVRGEGQKAKLYCAPIKGHSYVFWYQQVLKNEFKFLISFQNENVFDETGMPKERFSAKCLPNSPCSLEIQATKLEDSAVYFCASSQGDATNYGYTFGSGTRLTVV.

This clonotype was seen a handful of times. The chain carries TRBV14 and TRBJ1-5, with D unclear. CDR1 is SGHDN and CDR2 is FVKESK in the germline V gene. The V end lost 4 bases, the J end lost 6 bases, and 10 bases lay between the germline ends. The CDR3 consists of 13 residues. The CDR3 DNA is TGTGCCAGCAGCCCGGGCCTGAGTCAGCCCCAGCATTTT. This gives the protein CASSPGLSQPQHF.

The sample holds a few counts of this clonotype. A read error may be the cause here, since a much bigger clone is one base away. The V gene is TRBV5-4, the J gene TRBJ2-6; D is perhaps TRBD1 (5 bases). CDR3 length: 16 amino acids. Germline V gene sequence: CDR1 SGHNT, CDR2 YYREEE (reference sequence). CDR3 DNA: TGTGCCAGCAGCTTGGGCAGGAGCTCTGGGGCCAACGTCCGGACTTTC. This translates into CASSLGRSSGANVRTF.

V usage is TRBV11-2 and J usage is TRBJ2-5; 8 bases are a match to TRBD2. Matching the DNA end better, TRBJ2-7 makes the J call doubtful. Germline-derived CDR1 and CDR2 are SGHAT and FQNNGV. The CDR3 is 16 amino acids. The CDR3 loop reads CASSPRDAGGLYEQYF. The CDR3 DNA reads as TGTGCCAGCAGCCCCCGGGATGCGGGGGGTCTCTACGAGCAGTACTTC.

This clonotype showed up just a few times. The gene calls are TRBV6-2 or TRBV6-3 and TRBJ1-2; no definite D call. This CDR3 has 15 residues. The germline V and J ends were trimmed by 6 bases and 8 bases, with 22 bases remaining between them. Germline V CDR1 and CDR2: MNHEY, SVGEGT. CDR3 bases: TGTGCCAGCAGCCTACGGAGCGGGGTTCACCGGGGCTACACCTTC. It translates to CASSLRSGVHRGYTF.